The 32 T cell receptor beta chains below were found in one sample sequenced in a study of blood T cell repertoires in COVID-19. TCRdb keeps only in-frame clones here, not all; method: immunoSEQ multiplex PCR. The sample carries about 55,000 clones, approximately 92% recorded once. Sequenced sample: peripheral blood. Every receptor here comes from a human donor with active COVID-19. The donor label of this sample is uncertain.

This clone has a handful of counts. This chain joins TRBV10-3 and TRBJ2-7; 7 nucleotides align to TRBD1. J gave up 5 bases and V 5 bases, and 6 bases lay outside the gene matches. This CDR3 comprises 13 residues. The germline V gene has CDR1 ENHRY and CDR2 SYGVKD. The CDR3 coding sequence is TGTGCCATCAGTTCCAGAGGACAGGACGAGCAGTACTTC. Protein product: CAISSRGQDEQYF.

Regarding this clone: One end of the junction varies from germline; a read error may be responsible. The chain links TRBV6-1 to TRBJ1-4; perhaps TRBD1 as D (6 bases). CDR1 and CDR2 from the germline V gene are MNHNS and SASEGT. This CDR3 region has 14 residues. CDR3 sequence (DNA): TGTGCCAGCAGTCAAGCAGGGGAGGGTGGAAAACTGTTTTTT. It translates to CASSQAGEGGKLFF.

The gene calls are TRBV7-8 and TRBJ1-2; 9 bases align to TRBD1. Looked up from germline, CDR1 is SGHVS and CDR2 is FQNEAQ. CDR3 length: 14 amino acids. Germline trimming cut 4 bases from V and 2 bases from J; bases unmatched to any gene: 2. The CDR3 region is CASSSGTGNYGYTF. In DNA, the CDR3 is TGTGCCAGCAGCTCCGGGACAGGGAACTATGGCTACACCTTC. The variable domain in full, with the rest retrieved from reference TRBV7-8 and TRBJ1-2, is GAGVSQSPRYKVAKRGQDVALRCDPISGHVSLFWYQQALGQGPEFLTYFQNEAQLDKSGLPSDRFFAERPEGSVSTLKIQRTQQEDSAVYLCASSSGTGNYGYTFGSGTRLTVV.

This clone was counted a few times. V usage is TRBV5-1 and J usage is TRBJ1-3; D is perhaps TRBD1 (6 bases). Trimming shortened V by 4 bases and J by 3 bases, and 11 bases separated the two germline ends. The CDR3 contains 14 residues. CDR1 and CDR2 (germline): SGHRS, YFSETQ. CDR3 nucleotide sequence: TGCGCCAGCAGCGCAACAGGGTTTGGAAACACCATATATTTT. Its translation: CASSATGFGNTIYF.

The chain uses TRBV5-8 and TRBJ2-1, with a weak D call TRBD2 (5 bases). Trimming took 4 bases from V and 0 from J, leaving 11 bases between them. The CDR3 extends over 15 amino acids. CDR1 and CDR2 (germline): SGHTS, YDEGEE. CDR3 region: CASSPGVSSYNEQFF. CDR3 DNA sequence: TGTGCCAGCAGCCCCGGGGTAAGCTCCTACAATGAGCAGTTCTTC.

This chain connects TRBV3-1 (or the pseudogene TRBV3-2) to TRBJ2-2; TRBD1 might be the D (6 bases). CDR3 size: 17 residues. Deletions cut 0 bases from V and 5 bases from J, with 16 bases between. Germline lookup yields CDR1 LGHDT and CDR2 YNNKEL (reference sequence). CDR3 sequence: CASSQDSSGVMTGELFF. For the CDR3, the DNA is TGTGCCAGCAGCCAAGATTCATCAGGGGTAATGACCGGGGAGCTGTTTTTT.

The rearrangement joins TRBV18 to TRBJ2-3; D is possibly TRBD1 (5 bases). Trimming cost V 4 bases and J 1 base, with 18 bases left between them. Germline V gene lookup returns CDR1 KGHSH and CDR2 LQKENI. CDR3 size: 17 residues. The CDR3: CASSQEIQGWGTDTQYF. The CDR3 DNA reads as TGTGCCAGCTCACAAGAGATCCAGGGTTGGGGCACAGATACGCAGTATTTT.

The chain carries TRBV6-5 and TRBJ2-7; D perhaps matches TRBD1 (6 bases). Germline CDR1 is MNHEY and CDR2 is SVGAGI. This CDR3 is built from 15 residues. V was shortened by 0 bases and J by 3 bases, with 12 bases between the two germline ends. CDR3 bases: TGTGCCAGCAGTTACTCGGAACAGGGCTTCTACGAGCAGTACTTC. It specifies CASSYSEQGFYEQYF.

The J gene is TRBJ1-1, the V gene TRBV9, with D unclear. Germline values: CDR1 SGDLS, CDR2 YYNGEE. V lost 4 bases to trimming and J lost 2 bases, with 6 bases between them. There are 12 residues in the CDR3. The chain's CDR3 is CASSPTNTEAFF. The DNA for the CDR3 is TGTGCCAGCAGCCCGACAAACACTGAAGCTTTCTTT.

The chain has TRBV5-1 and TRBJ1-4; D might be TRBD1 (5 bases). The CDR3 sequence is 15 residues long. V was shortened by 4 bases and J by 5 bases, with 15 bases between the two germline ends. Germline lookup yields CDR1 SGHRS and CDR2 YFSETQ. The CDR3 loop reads CASSVSRTSNEKLFF. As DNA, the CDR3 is TGCGCCAGCAGCGTAAGCCGGACATCCAATGAAAAACTGTTTTTT.

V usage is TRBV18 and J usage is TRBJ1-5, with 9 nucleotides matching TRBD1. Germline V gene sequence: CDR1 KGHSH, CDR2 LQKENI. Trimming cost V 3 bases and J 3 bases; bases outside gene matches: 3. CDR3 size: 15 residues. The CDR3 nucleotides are TGTGCCAGCTCACCTAGGGACAGGGCCAATCAGCCCCAGCATTTT. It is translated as CASSPRDRANQPQHF.

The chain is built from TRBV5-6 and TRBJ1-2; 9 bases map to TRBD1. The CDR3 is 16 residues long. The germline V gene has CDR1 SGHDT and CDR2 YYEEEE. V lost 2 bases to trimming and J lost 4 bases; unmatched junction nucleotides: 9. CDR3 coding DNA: TGTGCCAGCAGCTTCCCATCCGGGACAGGGCTCTATGGCTACACCTTC. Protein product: CASSFPSGTGLYGYTF.

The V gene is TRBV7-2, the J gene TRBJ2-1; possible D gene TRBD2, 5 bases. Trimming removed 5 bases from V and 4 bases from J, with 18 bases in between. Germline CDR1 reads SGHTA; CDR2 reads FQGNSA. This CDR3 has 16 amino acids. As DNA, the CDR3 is TGTGCCAGCAGCGGCGGGCCGACCACCCCTTACAATGAGCAGTTCTTC. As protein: CASSGGPTTPYNEQFF.

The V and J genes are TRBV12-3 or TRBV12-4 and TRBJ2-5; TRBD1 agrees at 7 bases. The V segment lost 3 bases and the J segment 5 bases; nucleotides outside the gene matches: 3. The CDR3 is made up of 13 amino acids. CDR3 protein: CASSFYRGETQYF. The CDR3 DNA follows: TGTGCCAGCAGTTTCTACAGGGGTGAGACCCAGTACTTC.

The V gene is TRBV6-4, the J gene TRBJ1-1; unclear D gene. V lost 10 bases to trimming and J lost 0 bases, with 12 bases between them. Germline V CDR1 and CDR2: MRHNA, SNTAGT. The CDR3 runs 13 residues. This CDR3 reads CATSRGMNTEAFF. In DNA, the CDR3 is TGTGCCACAAGCAGAGGGATGAACACTGAAGCTTTCTTT.

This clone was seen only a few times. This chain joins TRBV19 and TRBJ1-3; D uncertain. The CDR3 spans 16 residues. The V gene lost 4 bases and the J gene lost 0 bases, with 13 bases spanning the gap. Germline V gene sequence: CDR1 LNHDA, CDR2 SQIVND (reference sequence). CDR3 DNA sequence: TGTGCCAGTAGTAATCGGGAAGGGTCCTCTGGAAACACCATATATTTT. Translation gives CASSNREGSSGNTIYF.

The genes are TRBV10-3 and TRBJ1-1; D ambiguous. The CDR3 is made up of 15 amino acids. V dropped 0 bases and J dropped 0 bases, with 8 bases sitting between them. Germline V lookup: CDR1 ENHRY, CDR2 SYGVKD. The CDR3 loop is CAISESGSLNTEAFF. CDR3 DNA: TGTGCCATCAGTGAGTCGGGCAGCTTGAACACTGAAGCTTTCTTT.

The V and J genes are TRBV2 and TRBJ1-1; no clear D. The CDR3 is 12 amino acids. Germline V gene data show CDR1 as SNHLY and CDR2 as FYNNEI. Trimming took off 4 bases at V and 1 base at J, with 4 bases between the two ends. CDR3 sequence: CASSVRNTEAFF. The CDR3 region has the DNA TGTGCCAGCAGTGTTCGGAACACTGAAGCTTTCTTT.

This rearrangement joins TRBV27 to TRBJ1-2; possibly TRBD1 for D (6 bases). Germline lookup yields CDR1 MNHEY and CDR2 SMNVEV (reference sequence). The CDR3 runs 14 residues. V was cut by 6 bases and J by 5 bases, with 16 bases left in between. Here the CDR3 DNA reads TGTGCCAGCAGCAGTAGCGGGGGGCCATATGGCTACACCTTC. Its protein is CASSSSGGPYGYTF.

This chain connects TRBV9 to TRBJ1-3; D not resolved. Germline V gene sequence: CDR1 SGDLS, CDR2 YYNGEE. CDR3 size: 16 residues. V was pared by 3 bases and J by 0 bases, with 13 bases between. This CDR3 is CASSGHIGSSGNTIYF. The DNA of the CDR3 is TGTGCCAGCAGCGGCCATATCGGTAGCTCTGGAAACACCATATATTTT.

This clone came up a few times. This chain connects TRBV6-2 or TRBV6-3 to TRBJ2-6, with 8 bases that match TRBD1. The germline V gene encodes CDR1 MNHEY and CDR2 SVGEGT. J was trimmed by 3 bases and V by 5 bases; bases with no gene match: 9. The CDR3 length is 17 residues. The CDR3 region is CASSLRDRGGGANVLTF. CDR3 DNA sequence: TGTGCCAGCAGTCTCCGTGACAGGGGAGGTGGGGCCAACGTCCTGACTTTC.

CDR3 residues: CASSEAWTAEAFF. The CDR3 DNA is TGTGCCAGCAGTGAAGCGTGGACAGCTGAAGCTTTCTTT. The chain is built from TRBV6-1 and TRBJ1-1, with D possibly being TRBD1 (6 bases). The germline CDR1 and CDR2 sequences are MNHNS and SASEGT. V lost 0 bases and J 6 bases, leaving 8 bases between the germline ends. The CDR3 sequence is 13 residues long.

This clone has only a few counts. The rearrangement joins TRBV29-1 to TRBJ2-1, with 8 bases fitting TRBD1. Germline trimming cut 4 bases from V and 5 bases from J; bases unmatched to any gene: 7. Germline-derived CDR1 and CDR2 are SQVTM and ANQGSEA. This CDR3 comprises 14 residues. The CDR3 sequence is CSVGAGGLNNEQFF. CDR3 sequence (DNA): TGCAGCGTTGGGGCAGGGGGCCTCAACAATGAGCAGTTCTTC.

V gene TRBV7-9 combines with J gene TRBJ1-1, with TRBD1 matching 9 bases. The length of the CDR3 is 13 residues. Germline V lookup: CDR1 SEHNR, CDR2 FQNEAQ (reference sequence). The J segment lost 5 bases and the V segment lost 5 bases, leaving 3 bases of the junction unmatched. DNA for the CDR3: TGTGCCAGCAGCGTGACAGGGGGTACTGAAGCTTTCTTT. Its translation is CASSVTGGTEAFF.

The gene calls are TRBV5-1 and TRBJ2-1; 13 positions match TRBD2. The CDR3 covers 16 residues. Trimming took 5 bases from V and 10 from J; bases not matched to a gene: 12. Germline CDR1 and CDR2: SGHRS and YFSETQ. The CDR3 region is CASRGQGLAGDEEQFF. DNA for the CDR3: TGCGCCAGCAGGGGGCAAGGACTAGCGGGAGACGAAGAGCAGTTCTTC. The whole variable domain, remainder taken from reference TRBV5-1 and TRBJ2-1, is KAGVTQTPRYLIKTRGQQVTLSCSPISGHRSVSWYQQTPGQGLQFLFEYFSETQRNKGNFPGRFSGRQFSNSRSEMNVSTLELGDSALYLCASRGQGLAGDEEQFFGPGTRLTVL.

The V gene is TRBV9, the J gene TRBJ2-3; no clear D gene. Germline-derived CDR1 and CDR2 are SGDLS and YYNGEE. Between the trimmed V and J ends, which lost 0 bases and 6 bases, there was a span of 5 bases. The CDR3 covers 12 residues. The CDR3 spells CASSVGEDTQYF. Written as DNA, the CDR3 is TGTGCCAGCAGCGTAGGCGAGGATACGCAGTATTTT.

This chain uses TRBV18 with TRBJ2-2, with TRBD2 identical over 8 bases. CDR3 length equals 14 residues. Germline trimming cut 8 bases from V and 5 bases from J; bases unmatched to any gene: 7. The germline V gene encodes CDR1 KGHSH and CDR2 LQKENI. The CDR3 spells CASRAGVETGELFF. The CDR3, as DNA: TGTGCCAGCAGAGCGGGAGTAGAGACCGGGGAGCTGTTTTTT. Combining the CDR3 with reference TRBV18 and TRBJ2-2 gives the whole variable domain NAGVMQNPRHLVRRRGQEARLRCSPMKGHSHVYWYRQLPEEGLKFMVYLQKENIIDESGMPKERFSAEFPKEGPSILRIQQVVRGDSAAYFCASRAGVETGELFFGEGSRLTVL.

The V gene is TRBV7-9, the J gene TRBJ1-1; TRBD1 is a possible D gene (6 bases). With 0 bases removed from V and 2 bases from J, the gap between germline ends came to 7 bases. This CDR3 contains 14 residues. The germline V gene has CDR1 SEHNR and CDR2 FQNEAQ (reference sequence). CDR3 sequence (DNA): TGTGCCAGCAGCTTAGCCAGGGGCAACACTGAAGCTTTCTTT. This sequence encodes CASSLARGNTEAFF.

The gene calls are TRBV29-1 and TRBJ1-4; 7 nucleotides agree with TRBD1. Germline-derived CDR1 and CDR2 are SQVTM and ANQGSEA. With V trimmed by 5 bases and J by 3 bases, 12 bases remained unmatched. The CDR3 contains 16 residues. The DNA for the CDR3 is TGCAGCGTTCGTTCGGGCCCCACAGGGGCTAATGAAAAACTGTTTTTT. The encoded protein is CSVRSGPTGANEKLFF.

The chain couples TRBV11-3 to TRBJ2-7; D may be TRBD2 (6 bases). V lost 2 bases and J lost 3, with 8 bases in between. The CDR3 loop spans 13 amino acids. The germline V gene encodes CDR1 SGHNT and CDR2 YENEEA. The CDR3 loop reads CASSLRGDYEQYF. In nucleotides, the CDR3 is TGTGCCAGCAGCTTACGCGGGGACTACGAGCAGTACTTC.

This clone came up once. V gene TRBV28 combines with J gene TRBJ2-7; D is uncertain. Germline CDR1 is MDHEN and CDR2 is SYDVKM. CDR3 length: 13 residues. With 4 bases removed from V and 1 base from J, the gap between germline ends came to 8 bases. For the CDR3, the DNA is TGTGCCAGCAGTTACATGGAGTCCTACGAGCAGTACTTC. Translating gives CASSYMESYEQYF. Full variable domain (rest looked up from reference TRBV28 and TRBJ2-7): DVKVTQSSRYLVKRTGEKVFLECVQDMDHENMFWYRQDPGLGLRLIYFSYDVKMKEKGDIPEGYSVSREKKERFSLILESASTNQTSMYLCASSYMESYEQYFGPGTRLTVT.

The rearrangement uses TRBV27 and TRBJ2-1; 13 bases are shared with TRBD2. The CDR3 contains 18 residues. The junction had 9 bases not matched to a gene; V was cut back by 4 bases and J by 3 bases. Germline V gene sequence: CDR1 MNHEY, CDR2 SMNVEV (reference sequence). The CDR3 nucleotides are TGTGCCAGCAGTTCGACTAGCGGGGGGACCCGCTTCTACAATGAGCAGTTCTTC. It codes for CASSSTSGGTRFYNEQFF.